The TCR beta chain described here comes from a study of radiotherapy plus CTLA-4 blockade in lung cancer. The table came from immunoSEQ multiplex PCR; TCRdb's copy has only in-frame clones and leaves some out. The sample lists 40,000 or so clones, about 68% occurring once. General study points: It was early blood T cell clone dynamics, with interferon-beta, that reportedly best predicted response. An expansion of tumor-derived TCR clones occurred in blood after radiotherapy plus ipilimumab.

Focal radiation and CTLA-4 blockade (ipilimumab) were tested in chemo-refractory metastatic non-small-cell lung cancer patients. A word on this clone: Antigen: not known.

In germline, CDR1 is MNHEY, CDR2 SMNVEV (reference sequence). This CDR3 contains 14 residues. V lost 0 bases to trimming and J lost 5 bases, with 10 bases between them. The clonotype originates from a human donor with non-small cell lung cancer who had stable disease on radiotherapy plus ipilimumab. The material sequenced was peripheral blood, taken from a patient treated with radiotherapy plus ipilimumab. V gene TRBV27 combines with J gene TRBJ1-1, with no clear D. The CDR3 DNA is TGTGCCAGCAGTTTATCAGGGTTGGGAACTGAAGCTTTCTTT. As protein: CASSLSGLGTEAFF.